Listed here are 7 T cell receptor beta chains from one sample, sequenced in a study of T cells after posttransplantation cyclophosphamide. Data came from immunoSEQ multiplex PCR; TCRdb stores just in-frame clones and leaves some out. The table lists over 25,000 clones, with no singletons. Sequencing was performed on PBMCs. These receptors were obtained from a woman in her sixties or seventies in good health, CMV-negative, and a related stem cell transplant donor.

This clone was picked up many times. This rearrangement joins TRBV11-3 to TRBJ2-1, with a weak D call TRBD1 (5 bases). Germline V gene data show CDR1 as SGHNT and CDR2 as YENEEA. The CDR3 is 14 amino acids. Trimming removed 1 base at V and 8 bases at J, with 12 bases between. The CDR3 sequence is CASSLGSGFDEQFF. As DNA, the CDR3 is TGTGCCAGCAGCTTAGGATCAGGGTTCGATGAGCAGTTCTTC.

This clone was recorded many times. The chain uses TRBV5-1 and TRBJ2-1, with D perhaps TRBD1 (6 bases). The germline V gene encodes CDR1 SGHRS and CDR2 YFSETQ. The CDR3 contains 15 residues. Trimming shortened V by 4 bases and J by 9 bases, and 20 bases separated the two germline ends. DNA for the CDR3: TGCGCCAGCAGCACGGACAGCCCCGGGATTGGTGAGCAGTTCTTC. Translating it yields CASSTDSPGIGEQFF.

The CDR3 DNA reads TGTGCCAGCAGTAACGGACAGGGAGGGTATGGCTACACCTTC. This sequence encodes CASSNGQGGYGYTF. The gene calls are TRBV28 and TRBJ1-2; the match to TRBD1 covers 8 bases. The germline V gene has CDR1 MDHEN and CDR2 SYDVKM. The CDR3 is made up of 14 amino acids. V gave up 5 bases and J gave up 5 bases; unmatched junction bases: 7.

This clone was found a few times. The identical CDR3 is also encoded by other nucleotide sequences in the sample. The chain couples TRBV5-1 to TRBJ2-7, with a tentative D call TRBD2 (5 bases). The CDR3 consists of 15 residues. Trimming removed 4 bases at V and 2 bases at J, with 16 bases between. Germline V CDR1 and CDR2: SGHRS, YFSETQ. This CDR3 is CASSPEVAITYEQYF. CDR3 DNA: TGCGCCAGCAGCCCGGAGGTAGCCATAACCTACGAGCAGTACTTC. Combining the CDR3 with reference TRBV5-1 and TRBJ2-7 gives the whole variable domain KAGVTQTPRYLIKTRGQQVTLSCSPISGHRSVSWYQQTPGQGLQFLFEYFSETQRNKGNFPGRFSGRQFSNSRSEMNVSTLELGDSALYLCASSPEVAITYEQYFGPGTRLTVT.

This clone was picked up many times. The chain carries TRBV6-5 and TRBJ1-2, with D tentatively TRBD1 (6 bases). CDR3 length: 13 residues. Germline V gene lookup returns CDR1 MNHEY and CDR2 SVGAGI. Trimming shortened V by 5 bases and J by 5 bases, and 12 bases separated the two germline ends. The CDR3 loop is CASSRDKTYGYTF. CDR3 coding DNA: TGTGCCAGCAGTCGGGACAAGACGTATGGCTACACCTTC.

In its sample, this clone was seen many times. The chain couples TRBV6-2 or TRBV6-3 to TRBJ1-2; 9 positions match TRBD1. CDR3 length: 13 residues. V lost 6 bases to trimming and J lost 6 bases; unmatched junction nucleotides: 5. CDR1 and CDR2 from the germline V gene are MNHEY and SVGEGT. The CDR3 spells CASRWDRADGYTF. In DNA, the CDR3 is TGTGCCAGCAGATGGGACAGGGCTGATGGCTACACCTTC.

Only a few counts were recorded for this clone. This chain uses TRBV7-7 with TRBJ2-1; D might be TRBD2 (5 bases). Trimming removed 4 bases from V and 0 bases from J, with 10 bases in between. The germline V gene encodes CDR1 SSHAT and CDR2 FNYEAQ (reference sequence). The CDR3 covers 15 residues. CDR3 residues: CASSSTRGSYNEQFF. CDR3 sequence (DNA): TGTGCCAGCAGCTCTACTAGAGGCTCCTACAATGAGCAGTTCTTC.